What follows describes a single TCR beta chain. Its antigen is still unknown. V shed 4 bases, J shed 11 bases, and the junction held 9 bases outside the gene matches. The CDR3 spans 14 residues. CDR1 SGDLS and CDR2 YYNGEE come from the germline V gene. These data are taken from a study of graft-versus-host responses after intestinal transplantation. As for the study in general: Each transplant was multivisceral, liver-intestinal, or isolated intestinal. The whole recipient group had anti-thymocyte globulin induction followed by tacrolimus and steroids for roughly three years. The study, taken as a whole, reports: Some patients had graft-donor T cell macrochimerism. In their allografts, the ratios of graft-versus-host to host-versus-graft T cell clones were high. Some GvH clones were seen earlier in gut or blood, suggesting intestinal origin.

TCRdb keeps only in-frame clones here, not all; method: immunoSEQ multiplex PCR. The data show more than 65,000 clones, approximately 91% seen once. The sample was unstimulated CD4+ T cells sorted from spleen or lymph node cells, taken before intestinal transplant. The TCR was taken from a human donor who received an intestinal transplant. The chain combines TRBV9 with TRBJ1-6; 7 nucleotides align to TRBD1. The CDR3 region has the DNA TGTGCCAGCAGCCCCGGACAGGTGGGTCCACCCCTCCACTTT. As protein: CASSPGQVGPPLHF.